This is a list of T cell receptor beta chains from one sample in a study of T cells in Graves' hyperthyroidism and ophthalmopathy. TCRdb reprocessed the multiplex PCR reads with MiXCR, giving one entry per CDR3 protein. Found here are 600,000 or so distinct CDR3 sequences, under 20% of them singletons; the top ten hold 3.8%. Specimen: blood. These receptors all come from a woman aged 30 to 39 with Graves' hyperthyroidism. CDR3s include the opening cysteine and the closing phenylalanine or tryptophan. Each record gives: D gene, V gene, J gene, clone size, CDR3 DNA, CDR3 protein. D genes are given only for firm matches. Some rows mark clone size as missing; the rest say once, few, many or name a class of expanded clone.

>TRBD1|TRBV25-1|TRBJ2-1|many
TGTGCCAGCAGAGCCGGACAGGGTTTAGGGCACGATGAGCAGTTCTTC
CASRAGQGLGHDEQFF
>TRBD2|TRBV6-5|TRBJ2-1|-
TGTGCCAGCAGTTACGAGACTAGCGGGAGCAATGAGCAGTTCTTC
CASSYETSGSNEQFF
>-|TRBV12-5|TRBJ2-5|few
TGTGCTAGTGGTTTACCCACCCTCCTCACTCAGACCCAGTACTTC
CASGLPTLLTQTQYF
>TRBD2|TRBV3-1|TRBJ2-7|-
TGTGCCAGCAGCTCTCCGACTAGCGGGAGCTACGCGCAGTACTTC
CASSSPTSGSYAQYF
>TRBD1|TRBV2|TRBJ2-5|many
TGTGCCAGCAGTGCTTCGTCTCGGACAGGTGTGACCAGGGAGTACTTC
CASSASSRTGVTREYF
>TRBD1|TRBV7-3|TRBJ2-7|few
TGTGCCAGCAGCCCACAGGGGTCTATAGTCAGGACTGGACTCTACGAGCAGTACTTC
CASSPQGSIVRTGLYEQYF
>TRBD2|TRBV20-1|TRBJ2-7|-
TGCAGTGCCCAAGCCCTTAGTCTAGCGGGAACCTACGAGCAGTACTTC
CSAQALSLAGTYEQYF
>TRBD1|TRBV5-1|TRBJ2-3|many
TGCGCCAGCAGCTTGGAGGGGGCAGCCCCAGATACGCAGTATTTT
CASSLEGAAPDTQYF
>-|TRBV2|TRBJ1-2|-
TGTGCCAGCAGAGCTACTCCGGGGTATGGCTACACCTTC
CASRATPGYGYTF
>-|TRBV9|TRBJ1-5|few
TGTGCCAGCAGCTCCTCAGGGGCCATCAATCAGCCCCAGCATTTT
CASSSSGAINQPQHF
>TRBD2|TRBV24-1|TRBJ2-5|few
TGTGCCACCAGTCGGGGGGAGGACCAGTACTTC
CATSRGEDQYF
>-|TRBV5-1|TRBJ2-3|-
TGCGCCAGCACGGGCGGGATTAGCACAGATACGCAGTATTTT
CASTGGISTDTQYF
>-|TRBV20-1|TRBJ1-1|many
TGCAGTGCTAGAGTTGTTTTAGAATTGAACACTGAAGCTTTCTTT
CSARVVLELNTEAFF
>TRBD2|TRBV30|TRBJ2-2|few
TGTGCCTGGAGTGGAGGGACTAGCGGGAGACCGAACACCGGGGAGCTGTTTTTT
CAWSGGTSGRPNTGELFF
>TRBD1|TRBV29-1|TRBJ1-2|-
TGCAGCGTTGTGGCAGGGGGCGACGGCTACACCTTC
CSVVAGGDGYTF
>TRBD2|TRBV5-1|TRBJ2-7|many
TGCGCCAGCAGCTTCTTAGCGGGAGGGACCTACGAGCAGTACTTC
CASSFLAGGTYEQYF
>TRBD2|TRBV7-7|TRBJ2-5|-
TGTGCTAGCAGCCGATCTACTAGCGGGGGGGAAAAAGAGACCCAGCACTTC
CASSRSTSGGEKETQHF
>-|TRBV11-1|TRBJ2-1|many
TGTGCCAGCAGCAGTTTGGTGGAAAAGTTCTTC
CASSSLVEKFF
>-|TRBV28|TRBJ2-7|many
TGTGCCAGCAGTTTCCAGGGGCGAGGTATGGGGCAGTACTTC
CASSFQGRGMGQYF
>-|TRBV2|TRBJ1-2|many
TGTGCCAGCAGTGCTAGTCAGCTGAACTATGGCTACACCTTC
CASSASQLNYGYTF
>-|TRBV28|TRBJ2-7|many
TGTGCCAGCCAGATCGGGGAGATCTACGAGCAGTACTTC
CASQIGEIYEQYF
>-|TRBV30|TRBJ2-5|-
TGTGCCTGCAGGAAAAAGGGAGGCAACGTCGCCCAGTACTTC
CACRKKGGNVAQYF
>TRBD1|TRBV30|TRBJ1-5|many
TGTGCCTGGAGTAGGGACAGGGGGTACCAGCCCCAGCATTTT
CAWSRDRGYQPQHF
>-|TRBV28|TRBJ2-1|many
TGTGCCAGCAGTCAAAACAGGTTCCAAGGCGGGTTCTTC
CASSQNRFQGGFF
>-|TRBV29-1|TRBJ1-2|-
TGCAGCGTTGTTGTGAGGGCGAGGGGCTACACCTTC
CSVVVRARGYTF
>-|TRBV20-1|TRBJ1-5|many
TGCAGTGCTAGAGTTCCGAATCAGCCCCAGCATTTT
CSARVPNQPQHF
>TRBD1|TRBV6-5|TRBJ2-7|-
TGTGCCAGCAGCCGAGGGGGCGAGCGCGACGAGCAGTACTTC
CASSRGGERDEQYF
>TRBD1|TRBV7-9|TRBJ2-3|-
TGTGCCAGCAGCTCCCGGACAGGGGAGGCAGATACGCAGTATTTT
CASSSRTGEADTQYF
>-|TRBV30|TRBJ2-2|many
TGTGCCTGGAGTATAGGGTCCGGGGGCGGGGAGCTGTTTTTT
CAWSIGSGGGELFF
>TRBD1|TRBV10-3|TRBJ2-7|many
TGTGCCATCAGTGAGAACAGGGGGCTCTTCGAGCAGTACTTC
CAISENRGLFEQYF
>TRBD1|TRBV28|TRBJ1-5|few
TGTGCCAGCAGTTTAGCAGGGGGCCGGGTTCAGCCCCAGCATTTT
CASSLAGGRVQPQHF